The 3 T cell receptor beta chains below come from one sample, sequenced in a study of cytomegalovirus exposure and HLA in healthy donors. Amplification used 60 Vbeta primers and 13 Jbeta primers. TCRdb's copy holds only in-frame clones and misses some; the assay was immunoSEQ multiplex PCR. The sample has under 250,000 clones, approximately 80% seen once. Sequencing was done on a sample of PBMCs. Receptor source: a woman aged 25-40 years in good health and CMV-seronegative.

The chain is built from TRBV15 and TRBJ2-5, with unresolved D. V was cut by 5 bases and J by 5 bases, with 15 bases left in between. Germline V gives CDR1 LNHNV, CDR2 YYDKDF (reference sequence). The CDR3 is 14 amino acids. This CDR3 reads CATSVTPLRETQYF. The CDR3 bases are TGTGCCACCAGCGTGACACCTCTCCGGGAGACCCAGTACTTC.

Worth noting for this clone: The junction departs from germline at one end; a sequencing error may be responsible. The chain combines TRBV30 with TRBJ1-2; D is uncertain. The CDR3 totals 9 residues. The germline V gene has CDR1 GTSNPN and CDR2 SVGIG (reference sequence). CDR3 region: CAWSRPLVF. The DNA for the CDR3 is TGTGCCTGGAGTCGCCCACTTGTTTTC.

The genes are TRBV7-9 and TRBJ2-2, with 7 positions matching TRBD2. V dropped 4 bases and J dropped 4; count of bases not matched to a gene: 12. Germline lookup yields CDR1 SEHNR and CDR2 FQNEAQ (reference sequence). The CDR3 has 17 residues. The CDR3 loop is CASSSNKAGSFTGELFF. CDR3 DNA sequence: TGTGCCAGCAGCTCCAATAAAGCGGGAAGTTTCACCGGGGAGCTGTTTTTT.